This T cell receptor (beta chain) was retrieved from a study of blood T cell repertoires in COVID-19. Study details: Collection of acute and convalescent COVID-19 samples took place in the United States, Italy and Spain. Nucleic acid was either cDNA or gDNA, and it came from T cells, B-cell-depleted T cells, or PBMCs.

Trimming took 6 bases from V and 2 from J; bases not matched to a gene: 2. The CDR3 is 14 residues long. Germline CDR1 MNHEY, CDR2 SVGAGI. Clones were read by immunoSEQ multiplex PCR, and TCRdb kept only the in-frame ones, dropping some. The table lists 60,000 to 65,000 clones, more than 75% of them singletons. The source is a human donor in a cohort sampled during active COVID-19. The rearrangement links TRBV6-5 to TRBJ1-5; 9 bases are shared with TRBD1. Sequencing used peripheral blood. CDR3 DNA sequence: TGTGCCAGCAGCGGGGACAGGGGCAATCAGCCCCAGCATTTT. It specifies CASSGDRGNQPQHF.